Sequencing of this T cell receptor beta chain was carried out in a study of cytomegalovirus exposure and HLA in healthy donors. Points from the study as a whole: Cytomegalovirus status was reportedly diagnosed by the classifier with high sensitivity and specificity. V- and J-gene trimming of TCR beta was linked (in a later analysis) to a missense DCLRE1C variant.

PCR primers comprised 60 Vbeta and 13 Jbeta primers. Assay: immunoSEQ multiplex PCR; the TCRdb copy retains only in-frame clones and omits some. The profile shows over 85,000 clones, more than 75% of them singletons. These donors, healthy bone marrow donors, were studied. The CDR3 spans 13 residues. V dropped 1 base and J dropped 4 bases, with 6 bases sitting between them. Per germline, CDR1 SGHDT and CDR2 YYEEEE. For this clone: The antigen is not known.

The clonotype was recovered from a woman aged 40 to 55 in good health and CMV-seronegative. The sequenced sample was PBMCs. The gene calls are TRBV5-6 and TRBJ1-3; D uncertain. CDR3 DNA: TGTGCCAGCAGCTTGACAGCAGGAAACACCATATATTTT. Residues: CASSLTAGNTIYF.